This is a list of T cell receptor beta chains from one sample in a study of identifying expanded T cells in peripheral blood. Repertoires were generated with immunoSEQ multiplex PCR, while TCRdb's copy carries only in-frame clones and drops some. The sample includes about 91,000 clones, around 88% of them seen just once. Sequenced: blood. These receptors came from a person between 18 and 70 years old in good health. Both conserved end residues are trimmed from each CDR3. The order of the fields is clone size, V gene, CDR3 length, J gene, CDR3 protein. Rows may omit the clone size; those that give it use once, few, many or a size class.

size: NA; V: TRBV6-6; length: 13; J: TRBJ1-5; CDR3: ASRSFRHSNQPQH
size: once; V: TRBV30; length: 12; J: TRBJ2-2; CDR3: AWSKRVSTGELF
size: NA; V: TRBV6-4; length: 13; J: TRBJ2-3; CDR3: ASSDSSGGADTQY
size: few; V: TRBV5-1; length: 10; J: TRBJ2-7; CDR3: ASREGTYEQY
size: NA; V: TRBV13; length: 12; J: TRBJ2-5; CDR3: ASSWRGLQETQY
size: once; V: TRBV18; length: 13; J: TRBJ2-7; CDR3: ASSPMGQGAYEQY
size: NA; V: TRBV7-6; length: 12; J: TRBJ1-1; CDR3: ASSLGSGDTEAF
size: once; V: TRBV6-4; length: 13; J: TRBJ2-3; CDR3: ASSDIAGVSDTQY
size: NA; V: TRBV29-1; length: 9; J: TRBJ2-5; CDR3: SVFRGETQY
size: NA; V: TRBV7-2; length: 13; J: TRBJ2-7; CDR3: ASSLKSGWFYEQY